This T cell receptor beta chain stems from a study of blood T cell repertoires in COVID-19. The overall study: Material from acute and convalescent COVID-19 was sourced from the United States, Italy and Spain. PBMCs, B-cell-depleted T cells, or T cells provided the cDNA or gDNA that made up the material.

Source study methods: Cell counts per sample came from amplifying reference gene primers. Generated by immunoSEQ multiplex PCR, the TCRdb table keeps only in-frame clones and is missing some. V and J calls and clone size are those listed in that table; D and trimming were worked out from the DNA. Among over 350,000 clones listed, about 85% were seen once. Grouping used clinical history reported by participants in a survey and questionnaire. V gave up 6 bases and J gave up 5 bases; unmatched junction bases: 5. Germline lookup yields CDR1 LNHDA and CDR2 SQIVND (reference sequence). The CDR3 is made up of 14 amino acids.

This chain links TRBV19 with TRBJ2-1, with 9 bases that match TRBD2. This receptor was obtained from a woman between 18 and 29 years old with acute COVID-19. The sequencing sample was made of PBMCs or T cells enriched from blood (not recorded which). For the CDR3, the DNA is TGTGCCAGTAGCCCGGGACTAGCCCACAATGAGCAGTTCTTC. It yields the protein CASSPGLAHNEQFF.